The present entry profiles one T cell receptor beta chain with its context. What it recognizes is unknown. Using immunoSEQ multiplex PCR, the repertoire was profiled, and TCRdb retains in-frame clones only, with some absent. Of 25,000 to 35,000 clones detected, less than 85% appear once; the ten largest clones hold 9.5% to 13%. The CDR3 consists of 11 residues. Looked up from germline, CDR1 is SGHNT and CDR2 is YYREEE (reference sequence). The V end lost 3 bases, the J end lost 0 bases, and 1 base lay between the germline ends. This entry belongs to a study of vaccination effects on CD4 cells after COVID-19. After expansion with viral peptide pools in the ViraFEST assay, antigen-specific CD4+ T cells were sequenced. The culture ran for approximately 10 days before CD4+ T cells were isolated. The cohort was immunized with two doses of either the BNT162b2 or mRNA-1273 vaccine. Peptides at about 9.9 ug/ml and IL-2 at about 9.2 IU/ml were added to 1.5 million to 2.5 million PBMC per well.

Material: CD4+ T cells from PBMCs cultured with HCoV-NL63 spike peptides, obtained after COVID-19 vaccination. This chain links TRBV5-4 with TRBJ2-7; D remains unclear. The sequence was obtained from a human donor who received a COVID-19 vaccine. CDR3 sequence (DNA): TGTGCCAGCAGCTCCTCCTACGAGCAGTACTTC. It specifies CASSSSYEQYF.